The clone carrying this T cell receptor (beta chain) showed up just a few times. Its target is not known. The data were taken from a study of cytomegalovirus exposure and HLA in healthy donors. Study-wide points: The analysis excluded some indistinguishable V segments, including TRBV6-2 and TRBV6-3. Later on, a genetic analysis was performed. It linked a missense variant in DCLRE1C with V- and J-gene trimming of TCR beta.

The PCR ran on 60 Vbeta and 13 Jbeta primers. Original analysis: Approximately 80 million unique TCR beta chains, roughly 11 million of them shared, were counted by a later analysis. Profiled with immunoSEQ multiplex PCR; TCRdb holds only in-frame clones, not every one. D and trimming come from the DNA, and the V and J calls and clone size come from that table. The repertoire includes around 120,000 clones, 84% of them detected once, and roughly 3% sits in the top ten. Trimming at V came to 4 bases and at J to 2 bases, leaving 7 bases not matched to a gene. Germline CDR1 is SGHRS and CDR2 is YFSETQ. The CDR3 spans 15 residues.

Material: PBMCs. The chain links TRBV5-1 to TRBJ2-3; 7 bases line up with TRBD2. This receptor was taken from a man in his fifties or sixties in good health and CMV-seronegative. The CDR3, as DNA: TGCGCCAGCAGCGAGGGTCTAGCGGCCACAGATACGCAGTATTTT. Residues: CASSEGLAATDTQYF.